This is a list of T cell receptor beta chains from one sample in a study of PD-1 blockade in classical Hodgkin lymphoma. Produced via immunoSEQ multiplex PCR; TCRdb's table is partial and in-frame only. The table includes more than 85,000 clones, about 92% detected once. Here the sequenced sample was peripheral blood mononuclear cells (PBMCs), taken before the fourth cycle of nivolumab. Receptors originate from a human donor with classical Hodgkin lymphoma. The CDR3 runs from the conserved cysteine through the conserved F or W. The D gene is left open where the match is weak. A row's size may be missing; if present it is once, few, many or a size class.

TRBV6-5	TRBD1	15	.	TRBJ2-2	TGTGCCAGCAGTTCGGGACAGATGAACACCGGGGAGCTGTTTTTT	CASSSGQMNTGELFF
TRBV6-5	TRBD1	15	.	TRBJ1-1	TGTGCCAGCAGACAGGGGACGAGCCGGAACACTGAAGCTTTCTTT	CASRQGTSRNTEAFF
TRBV5-6	.	14	.	TRBJ1-3	TGTGCCAGCAGCCTCGACGGCCACGGGAACACCATATATTTT	CASSLDGHGNTIYF
TRBV18	.	16	.	TRBJ1-3	TGTGCCAGCGCGCGGAAGACTGCGTCTATTGGAAACACCATATATTTT	CASARKTASIGNTIYF
TRBV2	TRBD1	16	.	TRBJ1-2	TGTGCCAGCCGTGAGTTACGGGACAGGGTCCCGTATGGCTACACCTTC	CASRELRDRVPYGYTF
TRBV10-3	TRBD2	15	once	TRBJ2-3	TGTGCCATCAGTGAGCCTAGCGGGGGCACAGATACGCAGTATTTT	CAISEPSGGTDTQYF
TRBV2	TRBD2	17	few	TRBJ2-3	TGTGCCAGCAGTGAAGCGCTTCTAGCGGTTGGCTCAGATACGCAGTATTTT	CASSEALLAVGSDTQYF
TRBV4-2	TRBD1	15	.	TRBJ2-7	TGTGCCAGCAGCCAAGGGGACAGGGGCACCTACGAGCAGTACTTC	CASSQGDRGTYEQYF
TRBV7-2	.	11	.	TRBJ2-7	TGTGCCAGCAGTTTAAACGGCGAGCAGTACTTC	CASSLNGEQYF
TRBV19	TRBD1	18	few	TRBJ1-1	TGTGCCAGTAGTATAGTCTTATACCCGGACAGGGGCACCGCTGAAGCTTTCTTT	CASSIVLYPDRGTAEAFF
TRBV27	.	13	.	TRBJ1-5	TGTGCCAGCACCCCAAGGATTGATCAGCCCCAGCATTTT	CASTPRIDQPQHF
TRBV2	TRBD2	16	.	TRBJ2-1	TGTGCCAGCAGAGGAAGCGGGAAAGACTCCTACAATGAGCAGTTCTTC	CASRGSGKDSYNEQFF
TRBV5-5	.	13	once	TRBJ2-3	TGTGCCAGCAGCTTGGAAGTTTGGGATACGCAGTATTTT	CASSLEVWDTQYF
TRBV6-1	.	14	.	TRBJ2-1	TGTGCCAGCAGTGAAAACGGGGTTTACAATGAGCAGTTCTTC	CASSENGVYNEQFF
TRBV15	TRBD2	16	.	TRBJ2-1	TGTGCCACCAGCTACGGGACTAGCGGCGCCTACAATGAGCAGTTCTTC	CATSYGTSGAYNEQFF
TRBV27	.	13	.	TRBJ2-7	TGTGCCAGCAGTTTAAATAGGGGCTACGAGCAGTACTTC	CASSLNRGYEQYF
TRBV5-6	TRBD1	15	few	TRBJ1-5	TGTGCCAGCAGCCTTGAAGGACAGGGCCATCCGCCCCAGCATTTT	CASSLEGQGHPPQHF
TRBV27	.	12	.	TRBJ2-2	TGTGCCAGCAGTTCCCCCCCCAGGGAGCTGTTTTTT	CASSSPPRELFF
TRBV5-1	.	14	.	TRBJ2-7	TGCGCCAGCAGGCTAGGGGGGGCGTCCTACGAGCAGTACTTC	CASRLGGASYEQYF
TRBV5-1	TRBD1	15	.	TRBJ2-1	TGCGCCAGCAGCTCTGCGCAGGGGGCCTACAATGAGCAGTTCTTC	CASSSAQGAYNEQFF
TRBV6-6	TRBD2	14	.	TRBJ2-7	TGTGCCAGCAGTTCAGGACGCGGGGGCTACGAGCAGTACTTC	CASSSGRGGYEQYF
TRBV2	.	16	once	TRBJ2-7	TGTGCCAGCAGTGAAGCGCTCCCCCGGACGAACTACGAGCAGTACTTC	CASSEALPRTNYEQYF
TRBV29-1	.	16	few	TRBJ2-7	TGCAGCGTTGACAGGGGTACACAAATTGACTCCTACGAGCAGTACTTC	CSVDRGTQIDSYEQYF
TRBV7-2	.	16	.	TRBJ2-2	TGTGCCAGCAGCTTACTTGGGGGCTCTAACTCCGGGGAGCTGTTTTTT	CASSLLGGSNSGELFF
TRBV2	.	15	.	TRBJ2-1	TGTGCCAGCAGTGAAGATTTACCAAAGGTCCATGAGCAGTTCTTC	CASSEDLPKVHEQFF
TRBV7-2	.	14	.	TRBJ2-3	TGTGCCAGCAGCTCGGGCCTCCCCCCAGATACGCAGTATTTT	CASSSGLPPDTQYF
TRBV7-9	TRBD2	15	.	TRBJ2-1	TGTGCCAGCAGCTTGGGACTAGCGGGAGATGATGAGCAGTTCTTC	CASSLGLAGDDEQFF